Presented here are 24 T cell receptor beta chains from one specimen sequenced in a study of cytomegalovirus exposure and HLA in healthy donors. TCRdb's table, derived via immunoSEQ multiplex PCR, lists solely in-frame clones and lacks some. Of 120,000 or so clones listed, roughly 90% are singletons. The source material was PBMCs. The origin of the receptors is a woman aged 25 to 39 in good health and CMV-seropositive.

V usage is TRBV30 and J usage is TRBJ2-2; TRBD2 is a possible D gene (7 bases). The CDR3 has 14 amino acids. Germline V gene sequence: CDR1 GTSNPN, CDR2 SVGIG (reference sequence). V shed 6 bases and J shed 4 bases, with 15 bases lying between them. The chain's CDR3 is CACPLRGGTGELFF. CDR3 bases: TGTGCCTGCCCCTTGAGGGGGGGCACCGGGGAGCTGTTTTTT.

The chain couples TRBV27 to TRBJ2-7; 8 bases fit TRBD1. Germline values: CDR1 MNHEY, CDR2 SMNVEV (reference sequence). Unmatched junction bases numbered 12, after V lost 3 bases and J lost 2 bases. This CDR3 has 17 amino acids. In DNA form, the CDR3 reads TGTGCCAGCAGTTTCCTCCGGGACAGGAGACGAACCTACGAGCAGTACTTC. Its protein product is CASSFLRDRRRTYEQYF.

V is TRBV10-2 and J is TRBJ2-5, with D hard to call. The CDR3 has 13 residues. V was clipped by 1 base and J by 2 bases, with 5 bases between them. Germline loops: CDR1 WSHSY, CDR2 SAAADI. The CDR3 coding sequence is TGCGCCAGCAGTGAGTTGGCACAAGAGACCCAGTACTTC. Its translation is CASSELAQETQYF.

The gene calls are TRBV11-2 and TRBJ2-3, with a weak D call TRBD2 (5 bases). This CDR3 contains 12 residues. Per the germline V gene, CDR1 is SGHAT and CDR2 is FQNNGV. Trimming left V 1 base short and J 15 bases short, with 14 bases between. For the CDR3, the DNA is TGTGCCAGCAGCTTAGGCGGGCTTCGTGACTATTTT. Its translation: CASSLGGLRDYF.

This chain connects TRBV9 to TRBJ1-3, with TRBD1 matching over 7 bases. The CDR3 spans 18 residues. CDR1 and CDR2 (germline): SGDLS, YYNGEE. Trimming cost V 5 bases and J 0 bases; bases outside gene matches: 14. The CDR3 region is CASSHRDSLSSSGNTIYF. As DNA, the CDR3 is TGTGCCAGCAGTCACCGGGACAGCCTTTCGAGCTCTGGAAACACCATATATTTT.

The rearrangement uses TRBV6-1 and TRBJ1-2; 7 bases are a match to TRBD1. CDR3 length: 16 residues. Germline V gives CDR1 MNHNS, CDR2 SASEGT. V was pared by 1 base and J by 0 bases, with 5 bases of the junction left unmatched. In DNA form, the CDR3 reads TGTGCCAGCAGTGAAGTAGGGGGCTCGGCTAACTATGGCTACACCTTC. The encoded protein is CASSEVGGSANYGYTF.

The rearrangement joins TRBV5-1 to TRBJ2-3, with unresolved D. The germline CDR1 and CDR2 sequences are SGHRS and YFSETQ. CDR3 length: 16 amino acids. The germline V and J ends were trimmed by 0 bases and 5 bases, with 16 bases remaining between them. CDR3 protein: CASSLGPGILRDTQYF. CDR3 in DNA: TGCGCCAGCAGCTTGGGGCCAGGAATCTTAAGAGATACGCAGTATTTT.

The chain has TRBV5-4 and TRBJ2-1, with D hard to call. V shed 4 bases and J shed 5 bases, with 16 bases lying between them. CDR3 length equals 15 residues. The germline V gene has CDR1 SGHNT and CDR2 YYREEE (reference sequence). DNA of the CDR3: TGTGCCAGCAGCCCCAGGATCTCCTCTGACAATGAGCAGTTCTTC. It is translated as CASSPRISSDNEQFF.

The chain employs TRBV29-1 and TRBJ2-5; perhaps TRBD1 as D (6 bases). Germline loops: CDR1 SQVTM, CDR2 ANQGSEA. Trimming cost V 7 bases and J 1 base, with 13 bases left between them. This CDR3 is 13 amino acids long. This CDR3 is CSARRGFQETQYF. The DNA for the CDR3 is TGCAGCGCTCGTAGGGGGTTCCAAGAGACCCAGTACTTC.

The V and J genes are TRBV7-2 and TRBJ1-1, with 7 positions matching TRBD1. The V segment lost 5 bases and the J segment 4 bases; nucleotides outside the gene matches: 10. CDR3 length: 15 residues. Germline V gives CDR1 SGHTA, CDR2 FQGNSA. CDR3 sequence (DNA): TGTGCCAGCAGCCCAAGACAGGGAGTGGGCACTGAAGCTTTCTTT. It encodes CASSPRQGVGTEAFF.

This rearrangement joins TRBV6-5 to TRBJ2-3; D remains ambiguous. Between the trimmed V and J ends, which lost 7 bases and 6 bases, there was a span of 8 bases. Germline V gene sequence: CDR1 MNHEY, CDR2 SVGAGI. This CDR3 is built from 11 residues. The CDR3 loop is CASTSVDTQYF. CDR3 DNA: TGTGCCAGCACCTCGGTGGATACGCAGTATTTT.

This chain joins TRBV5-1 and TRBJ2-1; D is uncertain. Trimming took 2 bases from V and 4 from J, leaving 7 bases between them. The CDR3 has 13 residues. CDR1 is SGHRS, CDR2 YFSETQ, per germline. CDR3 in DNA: TGCGCCAGCAGCTTCCCCCCTTACAATGAGCAGTTCTTC. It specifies CASSFPPYNEQFF.

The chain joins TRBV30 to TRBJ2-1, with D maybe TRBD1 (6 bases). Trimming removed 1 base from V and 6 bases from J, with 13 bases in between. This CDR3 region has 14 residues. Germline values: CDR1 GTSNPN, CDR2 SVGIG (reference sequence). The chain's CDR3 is CAWSALGASNEQFF. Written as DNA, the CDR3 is TGTGCCTGGAGTGCCCTGGGGGCCTCCAATGAGCAGTTCTTC.

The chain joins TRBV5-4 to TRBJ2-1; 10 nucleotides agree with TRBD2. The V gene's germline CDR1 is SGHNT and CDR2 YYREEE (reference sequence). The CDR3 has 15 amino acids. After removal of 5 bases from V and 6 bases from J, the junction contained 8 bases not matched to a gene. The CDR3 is CASRPAGGPVNEQFF. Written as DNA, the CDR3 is TGTGCCAGCAGACCAGCGGGGGGGCCGGTCAATGAGCAGTTCTTC.

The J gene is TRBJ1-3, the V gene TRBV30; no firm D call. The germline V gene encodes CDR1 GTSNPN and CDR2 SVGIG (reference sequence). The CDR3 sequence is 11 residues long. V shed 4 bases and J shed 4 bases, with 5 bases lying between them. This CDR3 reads CAWIKGNTIYF. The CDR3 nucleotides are TGTGCCTGGATTAAAGGAAACACCATATATTTT.

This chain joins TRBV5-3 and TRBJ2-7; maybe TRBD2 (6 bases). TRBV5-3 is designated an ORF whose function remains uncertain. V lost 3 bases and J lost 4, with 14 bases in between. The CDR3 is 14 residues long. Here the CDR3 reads CARSWRALVYEQYF. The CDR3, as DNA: TGTGCCAGAAGCTGGAGGGCCTTGGTGTACGAGCAGTACTTC.

Here the CDR3 reads CASSFRLAGGSDTQYF. For the CDR3, the DNA is TGTGCCAGCAGCTTTCGACTAGCGGGGGGGTCAGATACGCAGTATTTT. V gene TRBV7-2 combines with J gene TRBJ2-3, with 14 bases lining up with TRBD2. Germline V CDR1 and CDR2: SGHTA, FQGNSA. The CDR3 sequence is 16 residues long. The trim removed 3 bases at V and 4 bases at J, leaving 3 bases unmatched.

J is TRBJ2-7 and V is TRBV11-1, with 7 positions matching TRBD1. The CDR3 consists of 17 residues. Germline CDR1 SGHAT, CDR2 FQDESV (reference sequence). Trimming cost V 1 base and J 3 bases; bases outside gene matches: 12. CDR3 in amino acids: CASSLENRGKRSYEQYF. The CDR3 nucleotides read TGTGCCAGCAGCTTAGAAAACAGGGGAAAGCGGAGCTACGAGCAGTACTTC.

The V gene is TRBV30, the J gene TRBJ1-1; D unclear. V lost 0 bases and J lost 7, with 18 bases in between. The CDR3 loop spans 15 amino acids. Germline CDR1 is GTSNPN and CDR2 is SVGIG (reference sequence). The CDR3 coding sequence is TGTGCCTGGAGTGTATCTCGGTACGCCTCGATTGAAGCTTTCTTT. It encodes CAWSVSRYASIEAFF.

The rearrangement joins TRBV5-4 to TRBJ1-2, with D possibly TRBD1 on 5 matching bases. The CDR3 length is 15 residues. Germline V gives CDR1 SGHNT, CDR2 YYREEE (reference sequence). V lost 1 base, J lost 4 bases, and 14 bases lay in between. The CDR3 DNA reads TGTGCCAGCAGCTTGCCTTTAGGGAGGGGCTATGGCTACACCTTC. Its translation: CASSLPLGRGYGYTF.

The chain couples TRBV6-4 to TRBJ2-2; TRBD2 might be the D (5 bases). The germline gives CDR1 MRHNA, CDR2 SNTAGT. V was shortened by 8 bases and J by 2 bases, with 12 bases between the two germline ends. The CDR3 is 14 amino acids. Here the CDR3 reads CASGSGDNTGELFF. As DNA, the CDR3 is TGTGCCAGCGGGAGCGGAGACAACACCGGGGAGCTGTTTTTT.

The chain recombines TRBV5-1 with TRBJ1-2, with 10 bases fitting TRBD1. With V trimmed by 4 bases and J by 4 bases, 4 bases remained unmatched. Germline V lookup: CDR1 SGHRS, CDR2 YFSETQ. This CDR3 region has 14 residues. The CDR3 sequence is CASSPRTGGYGYTF. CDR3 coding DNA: TGCGCCAGCAGCCCGCGGACAGGGGGCTATGGCTACACCTTC.

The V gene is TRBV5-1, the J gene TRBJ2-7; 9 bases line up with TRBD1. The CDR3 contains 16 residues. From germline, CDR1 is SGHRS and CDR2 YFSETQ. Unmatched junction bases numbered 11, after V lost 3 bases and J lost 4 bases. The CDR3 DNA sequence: TGCGCCAGCAGCTCAGGGGAGGACAGGGGAGCTTACGAGCAGTACTTC. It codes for CASSSGEDRGAYEQYF.

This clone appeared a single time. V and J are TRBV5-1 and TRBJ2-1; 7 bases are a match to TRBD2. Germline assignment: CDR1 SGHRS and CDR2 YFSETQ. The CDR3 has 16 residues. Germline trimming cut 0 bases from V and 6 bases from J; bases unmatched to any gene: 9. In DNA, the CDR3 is TGCGCCAGCAGCTTGGATTGGGTGGGAGGGAGCAATGAGCAGTTCTTC. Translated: CASSLDWVGGSNEQFF.